What follows are 15 T cell receptor beta chains derived from one specimen sequenced in a study of cytomegalovirus exposure and HLA in healthy donors. Vbeta (60) and Jbeta (13) primers were used in the PCR. The data were produced by immunoSEQ multiplex PCR, yet TCRdb's version contains in-frame clones alone and is incomplete. Recorded here are approximately 77,000 clones; the top ten clones represent about 4.6%. The sample consisted of PBMCs. These receptors were collected from a young man in good health and CMV-seronegative.

This chain links TRBV7-8 with TRBJ2-1; the D is unclear. The CDR3 has 13 amino acids. From germline, CDR1 is SGHVS and CDR2 FQNEAQ. V dropped 9 bases and J dropped 5 bases, with 14 bases sitting between them. CDR3 sequence: CASLPGRDNEQFF. The DNA of the CDR3 is TGTGCCAGTCTTCCTGGGCGCGACAATGAGCAGTTCTTC.

The chain couples TRBV9 to TRBJ2-7; D not resolved. CDR1 and CDR2 from the germline V gene are SGDLS and YYNGEE. V dropped 4 bases and J dropped 2 bases, with 7 bases sitting between them. This CDR3 contains 12 residues. The CDR3 DNA reads TGTGCCAGCAGCCTTCGGGCCTACGAGCAGTACTTC. It is translated as CASSLRAYEQYF. Supplemented by reference TRBV9 and TRBJ2-7, the full variable domain reads DSGVTQTPKHLITATGQRVTLRCSPRSGDLSVYWYQQSLDQGLQFLIQYYNGEERAKGNILERFSAQQFPDLHSELNLSSLELGDSALYFCASSLRAYEQYFGPGTRLTVT.

The rearrangement links TRBV19 to TRBJ1-1; no clear D gene. The germline CDR1 and CDR2 sequences are LNHDA and SQIVND (reference sequence). V was cut by 2 bases and J by 0 bases, with 10 bases left in between. The CDR3 length is 15 residues. CDR3 region: CASSILPVLNTEAFF. As DNA, the CDR3 is TGTGCCAGTAGTATACTCCCAGTTTTGAACACTGAAGCTTTCTTT. The full variable domain, with the rest looked up from reference TRBV19 and TRBJ1-1, is DGGITQSPKYLFRKEGQNVTLSCEQNLNHDAMYWYRQDPGQGLRLIYYSQIVNDFQKGDIAEGYSVSREKKESFPLTVTSAQKNPTAFYLCASSILPVLNTEAFFGQGTRLTVV.

This chain links TRBV7-6 with TRBJ1-2; perhaps TRBD1 as D (6 bases). This CDR3 contains 14 residues. V was trimmed by 2 bases and J by 4 bases, leaving 11 bases between them. Germline assignment: CDR1 SGHVS and CDR2 FNYEAQ. The chain's CDR3 is CASSLNAGVYGYTF. CDR3 sequence (DNA): TGTGCCAGCAGCTTAAATGCAGGGGTCTATGGCTACACCTTC.

J is TRBJ2-7 and V is TRBV7-2; 8 nucleotides align to TRBD1. The CDR3 is 14 amino acids. Germline-derived CDR1 and CDR2 are SGHTA and FQGNSA. Trimming removed 5 bases from V and 1 base from J; junction bases left unmatched: 4. CDR3 region: CASSRRDRSYEQYF. CDR3 DNA: TGTGCCAGCAGCCGACGGGACAGGTCCTACGAGCAGTACTTC.

The J gene is TRBJ1-4, the V gene TRBV5-1; no clear D gene. Trimming left V 0 bases short and J 5 bases short, with 8 bases between. Germline assignment: CDR1 SGHRS and CDR2 YFSETQ. There are 14 residues in the CDR3. The CDR3 here is CASSLGNGNEKLFF. CDR3 DNA: TGCGCCAGCAGCTTGGGTAACGGGAATGAAAAACTGTTTTTT.

This CDR3 is CASSQVVGRDNNYGYTF. CDR3 DNA sequence: TGCGCCAGCAGCCAAGTGGTGGGGCGAGACAATAACTATGGCTACACCTTC. This sequence joins TRBV4-1 and TRBJ1-2, with D perhaps TRBD1 (5 bases). This CDR3 has 17 amino acids. Germline V gene data show CDR1 as MGHRA and CDR2 as YSYEKL. Between the trimmed V and J ends, which lost 1 base and 1 base, there was a span of 16 bases.

The genes are TRBV27 and TRBJ2-1; D uncertain. V shed 5 bases and J shed 5 bases, with 16 bases lying between them. The CDR3 runs to 15 residues. CDR1 is MNHEY and CDR2 is SMNVEV in the germline V gene (reference sequence). The CDR3 protein is CASSVLPGQHNEQFF. DNA for the CDR3: TGTGCCAGCAGTGTCCTTCCAGGCCAGCACAATGAGCAGTTCTTC.

The chain links TRBV5-6 to TRBJ1-1; 9 nucleotides align to TRBD1. This CDR3 comprises 16 residues. Germline lookup yields CDR1 SGHDT and CDR2 YYEEEE. Trimming took 4 bases from V and 2 from J; bases not matched to a gene: 9. CDR3 residues: CASSPRDRAFNTEAFF. In DNA form, the CDR3 reads TGTGCCAGCAGCCCCCGGGACAGGGCGTTCAACACTGAAGCTTTCTTT.

This chain connects TRBV11-2 to TRBJ1-4; the D gene is possibly TRBD1 (5 bases). This CDR3 is 15 amino acids long. The V and J ends lost 0 bases and 3 bases respectively, with 8 bases between them. The germline gives CDR1 SGHAT, CDR2 FQNNGV. CDR3 residues: CASSLERQSNEKLFF. The CDR3 nucleotides are TGTGCCAGCAGCTTAGAAAGACAGTCTAATGAAAAACTGTTTTTT.

This chain connects TRBV18 to TRBJ2-7; D possibly corresponds to TRBD1 (5 bases). The CDR3 is made up of 13 amino acids. Germline V gene sequence: CDR1 KGHSH, CDR2 LQKENI. V was trimmed by 3 bases and J by 4 bases, leaving 10 bases between them. The CDR3 nucleotides read TGTGCCAGCTCACCTTCACAGGAGTACGAGCAGTACTTC. This translates into CASSPSQEYEQYF.

The chain couples TRBV5-1 to TRBJ2-7, with TRBD2 as a possible D gene (5 bases). The CDR3 runs to 15 residues. Germline loops: CDR1 SGHRS, CDR2 YFSETQ. V was shortened by 2 bases and J by 0 bases, with 12 bases between the two germline ends. DNA of the CDR3: TGCGCCAGCAGCTTTCTTGCGGGTAACTCCTACGAGCAGTACTTC. Its protein is CASSFLAGNSYEQYF.

The rearrangement joins TRBV2 to TRBJ2-2; TRBD2 agrees at 7 bases. V shed 4 bases and J 2 bases; nucleotides not matched to a gene: 7. The CDR3 length is 16 residues. Germline assignment: CDR1 SNHLY and CDR2 FYNNEI. This chain's CDR3 is CASSAQGGANTGELFF. The CDR3 nucleotides read TGTGCCAGCAGTGCCCAGGGAGGGGCAAACACCGGGGAGCTGTTTTTT.

The gene calls are TRBV4-1 and TRBJ1-4, with D perhaps matching TRBD1 (5 bases). The germline V gene encodes CDR1 MGHRA and CDR2 YSYEKL. CDR3 length equals 15 residues. V gave up 0 bases and J gave up 7 bases, with 12 bases separating them. Here the CDR3 DNA reads TGCGCCAGCAGCCAAGATGGCAGGAGGGGTGAAAAACTGTTTTTT. Protein product: CASSQDGRRGEKLFF.

The chain carries TRBV7-2 and TRBJ2-7; possibly TRBD2 for D (6 bases). CDR3 length: 14 residues. Trimming took 4 bases from V and 0 from J, leaving 10 bases between them. CDR1 and CDR2 from the germline V gene are SGHTA and FQGNSA. The CDR3 region has the DNA TGTGCCAGCAGCTCGCGGGGAAACTCCTACGAGCAGTACTTC. Translation: CASSSRGNSYEQYF. The complete variable domain, with remaining parts taken from reference TRBV7-2 and TRBJ2-7, reads GAGVSQSPSNKVTEKGKDVELRCDPISGHTALYWYRQSLGQGLEFLIYFQGNSAPDKSGLPSDRFSAERTGGSVSTLTIQRTQQEDSAVYLCASSSRGNSYEQYFGPGTRLTVT.